The T cell receptor (beta chain) under discussion was sequenced for a study of PD-L1 blockade in urothelial cancer (TCRdb year 2017). For context, the study as a whole: Therapy was started in the mid-2010s for all patients, and atezolizumab 1,200 mg was administered intravenously every 3 weeks. Durable clinical benefit was achieved by nine patients and was not achieved by 20 patients. Patients had an ECOG performance status of 0 or 1 and had received between 0 and 3 prior chemotherapy regimens. Pretreatment blood TCR-seq was available for about 27 patients, at least one posttreatment blood collection was obtained for approximately 25 patients, and tumor TCR-seq was available for approximately 25 patients. Blood samples were analyzed at 3 weeks after treatment start (second dose) and at 6 weeks after treatment start. In the same patients, pretreatment tumors underwent whole exome sequencing and RNA sequencing in addition to TCR sequencing. TCR sequencing covered pretreatment tumor samples and matched, serially collected peripheral blood taken before and after atezolizumab treatment. Durable clinical benefit was defined as a progression-free survival longer than 6 months, and TCR features were additionally tested against progression-free survival and overall survival. About 85% of the roughly 29 patients were identified as males with urothelial cancer of bladder origin, and a prior smoking history was reported by 18 of 29 patients. The study was an exploratory multi-omic analysis of somatic, immune and clinical correlates of response to PD-L1 blockade with atezolizumab in urothelial cancer. Blood samples gave a median of around 140,000 T cells and approximately 81,000 unique TCRs, with a median clonality of 0.080. Study-wide findings and limitations: Improved progression-free and overall survival was associated with having pretreatment peripheral blood TCR clonality below the median. At 3 weeks after the start of treatment, tumor-associated TCR clones in peripheral blood had expanded more in patients with durable benefit (n ≈ 23, p = 0.022). Because the sample size was small (n ≈ 29) and many of the analyses were exploratory, the results are meant to be hypothesis-generating.

Note on this clone: The antigen it recognizes is unknown. No much larger clonotype is one base removed from it; base qualities were not supplied.

The cohort comprised 25 to 30 patients with locally advanced or metastatic urothelial carcinoma treated at Memorial Sloan Kettering on a trial protocol. Peripheral blood mononuclear cells were collected pretreatment and during treatment, with between 1 and 8 total time points per patient. The Qiagen DNeasy Blood extraction kit was used to purify genomic DNA from total PBMCs and tumor samples. Collected pretreatment and during treatment, PBMCs were isolated and stored as previously described. To estimate absolute template abundance from read counts, synthetic TCR analog templates were spiked into each PCR. The immunoSEQ assay was used to amplify TCRbeta CDR3 regions from genomic DNA with bias-controlled V and J gene primers. Sequencing of rearranged TCRbeta segments was performed at approximately 20X coverage. The study's own analysis went as follows. Clustering was used to correct sequencing errors, and CDR3s were annotated against IMGT so that V, D and J genes could be assigned. Downstream analyses used only productive TCRbeta rearrangements, leaving out any out-of-frame or stop-codon sequences. Clonality was calculated as one minus the Shannon entropy normalized by the log of the number of unique productive sequences. Fisher's exact test with Benjamini-Hochberg correction, at a threshold of adjusted p below 0.01, was used to find clones that differed between time points or between blood and tumor. Entries here come from immuneACCESS through TCRdb and include only in-frame sequences with V and J called. Some clones fail to appear in such tables; in the studies checked, an unresolved V gene covers under half of the shortfall, and the cause of the remainder is unknown. Clone size and the V and J calls come from that table; the DNA yielded D and trimming. This sample has some 30,000 clones in its table, and around nine tenths of those were observed once. The ten top clones hold around 1.9% of the sample.

From its cysteine to its phenylalanine, the CDR3 spans 16 amino acids. The retained sequence is limited to the CDR3, 48 bases, with the frame set at the first base. Trimmed from V: 4 bases; trimmed from J: 2 bases; junction bases lacking a gene match: 9. CDR1 and CDR2 are drawn from the germline V gene: SGHRS, YFSETQ. The chain uses TRBV5-1 and TRBJ2-1, with 7 bases in between that match TRBD2. The sequencing here drew on PBMCs, taken around atezolizumab (anti-PD-L1) treatment. This receptor was obtained from a man aged 45-65 years with urothelial cancer. The nucleotide sequence reads TGCGCCAGCAGCCTGGGACTACCAAGTCCCTACAATGAGCAGTTCTTC. It specifies CASSLGLPSPYNEQFF.